Listed below are T cell receptor beta chains from one sample, sequenced in a study of neurological immune-mediated disorders. TCRdb recomputed calls from the 5' RACE reads with MiXCR, one row per CDR3 protein. The sample lists 40,000 or so distinct CDR3 sequences, around 5% occurring once. The sequencing sample was made of CD4+ T cells from blood. The receptor source for this set is a man younger than 35 in good health. Both conserved end residues are part of each CDR3. The D gene is left open where the match is weak. The size field is filled for only some rows; it gives once, few, many or a size class.

>many|17|TRBV2|TRBJ2-5|NA
CASASNLGRRHQETQYF
TGTGCCAGCGCAAGCAATCTGGGACGAAGGCATCAAGAGACCCAGTACTTC
>many|14|TRBV20-1|TRBJ2-2|TRBD2
CSATPGLGTGELFF
TGCAGTGCTACGCCGGGACTAGGAACCGGGGAGCTGTTTTTT
>once|16|TRBV5-1|TRBJ1-1|TRBD1
CASSLRTGGAGNEAFF
TGCGCCAGCAGCCTACGGACAGGGGGCGCCGGGAACGAAGCTTTCTTT
>few|13|TRBV7-2|TRBJ2-5|NA
CASSLQRQETQYF
TGTGCCAGCAGCTTACAACGCCAAGAGACCCAGTACTTC
>many|14|TRBV4-1|TRBJ2-1|TRBD2
CASSTSGADNEQFF
TGCGCCAGCAGCACTAGCGGGGCCGACAATGAGCAGTTCTTC
>many|14|TRBV20-1|TRBJ1-1|TRBD1
CSARDLGQGAEAFF
TGCAGTGCTAGAGATTTGGGACAGGGGGCAGAAGCTTTCTTT
>many|14|TRBV18|TRBJ2-5|TRBD2
CASSPGLGGETQYF
TGTGCCAGCTCACCGGGACTAGGAGGGGAGACCCAGTACTTC
>many|14|TRBV4-1|TRBJ1-4|NA
CASSQEGYMVELFF
TGCGCCAGCAGCCAAGAGGGATATATGGTTGAACTGTTTTTT
>many|11|TRBV29-1|TRBJ2-3|NA
CSGNYWDTQYF
TGCAGCGGGAACTACTGGGATACGCAGTATTTT
>few|16|TRBV7-3|TRBJ1-1|TRBD1
CASSLSATGRNTEAFF
TGTGCCAGCAGCTTATCTGCGACAGGGAGGAACACTGAAGCTTTCTTT
>many|18|TRBV11-2|TRBJ2-5|NA
CASSLRPPGGLGGETQYF
TGTGCCAGCAGCTTACGCCCCCCCGGGGGCCTTGGGGGGGAGACCCAGTACTTC
>many|14|TRBV20-1|TRBJ1-5|TRBD1
CSATGQNSNQPQHF
TGCAGTGCTACGGGACAGAACTCTAATCAGCCCCAGCATTTT
>NA|13|TRBV19|TRBJ2-1|NA
CASGQPTVSRRFF
TGTGCCAGTGGACAGCCTACTGTTTCCAGGCGGTTCTTC
>many|16|TRBV18|TRBJ1-2|TRBD1
CASSPLSGGGNYGYTF
TGTGCCAGCTCACCACTAAGCGGAGGGGGCAATTATGGCTACACCTTC
>many|14|TRBV7-3|TRBJ2-1|NA
CASSLTGLVDEQFF
TGTGCCAGCAGCTTAACGGGGCTAGTCGATGAGCAGTTCTTC
>many|15|TRBV7-2|TRBJ2-7|TRBD2
CASSLGTSGSYEQYF
TGTGCCAGCAGCCTCGGGACTAGCGGCTCCTACGAGCAGTACTTC
>many|21|TRBV14|TRBJ2-1|NA
CASSQDNPVGWDRAAYNEQFF
TGTGCCAGCAGCCAAGATAACCCAGTGGGTTGGGATAGGGCGGCCTACAATGAGCAGTTCTTC
>many|15|TRBV5-1|TRBJ1-4|TRBD1
CASSFLGDRGEKLFF
TGCGCCAGCAGCTTTTTGGGGGACAGGGGAGAAAAACTGTTTTTT
>many|16|TRBV7-2|TRBJ2-7|TRBD2
CASSDSSGGASYEQYF
TGTGCCAGCAGCGACTCTAGCGGGGGGGCCTCCTACGAGCAGTACTTC
>many|15|TRBV5-1|TRBJ2-2|NA
CASSFGPKNTGELFF
TGCGCCAGCAGCTTTGGACCGAAGAACACCGGGGAGCTGTTTTTT
>many|16|TRBV4-1|TRBJ2-2|NA
CASSPPGGKNTGELFF
TGCGCCAGCAGCCCGCCGGGCGGGAAGAACACCGGGGAGCTGTTTTTT
>many|13|TRBV6-1|TRBJ1-2|TRBD1
CASSAGQRNGYTF
TGTGCCAGCAGTGCGGGACAGAGGAATGGCTACACCTTC
>few|16|TRBV19|TRBJ2-7|TRBD1
CASSSRRDRVAYEQYF
TGTGCCAGTAGTTCTCGTAGGGACAGGGTCGCCTACGAGCAGTACTTC
>many|13|TRBV10-3|TRBJ1-6|NA
CATKGERNSPLHF
TGTGCCACTAAGGGAGAACGTAATTCACCCCTCCACTTT
>many|14|TRBV6-5|TRBJ2-1|NA
CASSYARDHNEQFF
TGTGCCAGCAGTTACGCCAGGGACCACAATGAGCAGTTCTTC
>many|16|TRBV18|TRBJ1-1|TRBD1
CASSHGDRGLHTEAFF
TGTGCCAGCTCACACGGGGACAGGGGGCTTCACACTGAAGCTTTCTTT
>few|15|TRBV7-8|TRBJ2-7|TRBD2
CASSYGTSGGFGQYF
TGTGCCAGCAGCTACGGGACTAGCGGGGGCTTCGGGCAGTACTTC
>many|14|TRBV9|TRBJ1-4|TRBD1
CASSVGQGNEKLFF
TGTGCCAGCAGCGTAGGACAGGGTAATGAAAAACTGTTTTTT
>many|16|TRBV21-1|TRBJ2-3|NA
CASSKRAGGSTDTQYF
TGTGCCAGCAGCAAACGGGCGGGGGGCTCCACAGATACGCAGTATTTT
>many|14|TRBV5-1|TRBJ1-1|NA
CASKGPTGNTEAFF
TGCGCCAGCAAAGGTCCAACAGGGAACACTGAAGCTTTCTTT
>many|13|TRBV20-1|TRBJ2-7|NA
CSARELQGHEQYF
TGCAGTGCTAGAGAACTACAGGGCCACGAGCAGTACTTC
>many|12|TRBV25-1|TRBJ2-7|NA
CASSDSGDEQYF
TGTGCCAGCAGTGATAGTGGGGACGAGCAGTACTTC
>many|13|TRBV14|TRBJ1-1|NA
CASSRLENTEAFF
TGTGCCAGCAGCCGACTGGAGAACACTGAAGCTTTCTTT
>many|14|TRBV5-1|TRBJ1-5|NA
CASSREGGDQPQHF
TGCGCCAGCAGCCGGGAGGGCGGTGATCAGCCCCAGCATTTT
>many|12|TRBV20-1|TRBJ2-4|NA
CSAREKHPIQYF
TGCAGTGCTAGAGAGAAACATCCCATTCAGTACTTC
>many|16|TRBV5-1|TRBJ1-6|NA
CASSLVGGFRDSPLHF
TGCGCCAGCAGCTTGGTCGGGGGTTTCCGGGATTCACCCCTCCACTTT
>many|14|TRBV27|TRBJ2-5|NA
CASSIGTLGETQYF
TGTGCCAGCAGTATCGGGACCCTCGGAGAGACCCAGTACTTC
>many|12|TRBV5-1|TRBJ2-1|NA
CASSLMDNEQFF
TGCGCCAGCAGCTTGATGGACAATGAGCAGTTCTTC
>many|15|TRBV28|TRBJ2-7|NA
CASSLGGGGTYEQYF
TGTGCCAGCAGTTTAGGTGGTGGAGGAACCTACGAGCAGTACTTC
>many|14|TRBV7-3|TRBJ2-5|NA
CASSLIPGRETQYF
TGTGCCAGCAGCTTAATTCCAGGGAGGGAGACCCAGTACTTC
>many|12|TRBV10-3|TRBJ1-2|NA
CAISEGQYGYTF
TGTGCCATCAGTGAAGGCCAGTATGGCTACACCTTC
>many|15|TRBV6-5|TRBJ2-5|NA
CASRITGVALETQYF
TGTGCCAGCAGGATTACCGGAGTAGCTCTTGAGACCCAGTACTTC
>many|15|TRBV12-3/TRBV12-4|TRBJ1-1|NA
CASISGGGGNTEAFF
TGTGCCAGCATCTCGGGCGGGGGCGGGAACACTGAAGCTTTCTTT
>many|14|TRBV6-1|TRBJ2-3|NA
CASRRESGADTQYF
TGTGCCAGCCGCCGTGAGTCAGGTGCAGATACGCAGTATTTT
>many|16|TRBV9|TRBJ2-2|TRBD2
CASSLGTSGFTGELFF
TGTGCCAGCAGCCTCGGGACTAGCGGATTCACCGGGGAGCTGTTTTTT
>many|14|TRBV5-1|TRBJ2-7|TRBD1
CASSTGQGPYEQYF
TGCGCCAGCAGCACGGGACAGGGACCCTACGAGCAGTACTTC
>many|12|TRBV7-2|TRBJ2-3|NA
CASSPLADTQYF
TGTGCCAGCAGCCCCCTGGCAGATACGCAGTATTTT
>many|13|TRBV7-2|TRBJ2-1|NA
CASSPVTYNEQFF
TGTGCCAGCAGCCCCGTGACCTACAATGAGCAGTTCTTC
>many|20|TRBV4-2|TRBJ1-4|TRBD1
CASSQEYYGTGGRWDEKLFF
TGTGCCAGCAGCCAAGAATATTATGGGACAGGGGGCAGGTGGGATGAAAAACTGTTTTTT
>many|11|TRBV25-1|TRBJ2-7|NA
CASMLASEQYF
TGTGCCAGCATGTTAGCGTCCGAGCAGTACTTC
>many|14|TRBV18|TRBJ1-1|NA
CASSPGVADTEAFF
TGTGCCAGCTCACCAGGGGTAGCTGACACTGAAGCTTTCTTT
>many|14|TRBV12-3/TRBV12-4|TRBJ1-3|TRBD1
CASSTGQGGNTIYF
TGTGCCAGCAGCACAGGACAGGGTGGAAACACCATATATTTT
>many|15|TRBV3-1|TRBJ1-6|NA
CASSVRPTRNSPLHF
TGTGCCAGCAGCGTACGGCCGACTAGGAATTCACCCCTCCACTTT
>many|13|TRBV3-1|TRBJ1-1|NA
CASTQRTATEAFF
TGTGCCAGCACCCAACGGACAGCCACTGAAGCTTTCTTT
>many|14|TRBV20-1|TRBJ2-1|TRBD2
CSAIMTGGFNEQFF
TGCAGTGCTATCATGACGGGGGGTTTCAATGAGCAGTTCTTC